The 22 T cell receptor beta chains presented below share a single source sample, sequenced in a study of T cells in Graves' hyperthyroidism and ophthalmopathy. There were TCR beta CDR3 regions amplified from RNA transcripts. Carried out on the TCR CDR3, a first-round RT-PCR used the HTBI primer set. TCRdb re-called the multiplex PCR reads with MiXCR, one entry per CDR3 protein. The sample includes fewer than 900,000 distinct CDR3 sequences, over 15% seen only once; the top ten take over 7.5%. The specimen sequenced was blood. These receptors all stem from a man between 18 and 29 years old with Graves' hyperthyroidism.

Only one count was recorded for this clonotype. The rearrangement links TRBV14 to TRBJ2-7, with D possibly TRBD2 on 5 matching bases. Germline CDR1 SGHDN, CDR2 FVKESK. V shed 5 bases and J shed 5 bases, with 19 bases lying between them. The CDR3 is 15 residues long. DNA for the CDR3: TGTGCCAGCAGCAGCGCGGGTAATGGCATCCACGAGCAGTACTTC. Its translation: CASSSAGNGIHEQYF.

With respect to this clonotype: A much larger clone differs from this one at a single base, so this may be a read error. The V gene is TRBV6-2 or TRBV6-3, the J gene TRBJ2-2; a weak D match, TRBD2 (7 bases). The germline V gene has CDR1 MNHEY and CDR2 SVGEGT. CDR3 length: 15 residues. In DNA form, the CDR3 reads TGTGCCAGCAGTTTGCGGGGGCTGGGCACCGGGGGGCTGTTTTTT. Protein product: CASSLRGLGTGGLFF.

The gene calls are TRBV18 and TRBJ1-2; the D is unclear. V lost 0 bases to trimming and J lost 8 bases, with 13 bases between them. CDR1 is KGHSH, CDR2 LQKENI, per germline. The CDR3 runs 14 residues. In nucleotides, the CDR3 is TGTGCCAGCTCACCACCGGTTCGGCCGGGCGGCTACACCTTC. This translates into CASSPPVRPGGYTF.

The chain joins TRBV10-3 to TRBJ1-1; the D gene is possibly TRBD1 (5 bases). This CDR3 spans 15 amino acids. Trimming removed 6 bases from V and 1 base from J, with 15 bases in between. Germline V gene sequence: CDR1 ENHRY, CDR2 SYGVKD. The CDR3 protein is CAISGDGFANTEAFF. In DNA form, the CDR3 reads TGTGCCATCAGCGGGGACGGATTCGCGAACACTGAAGCTTTCTTT.

With respect to this clonotype: This may stem from a read error, because a much larger clone lies one nucleotide away. CDR3: CAISDQEETQYF. The CDR3 DNA sequence: TGTGCCATCAGTGATCAGGAAGAGACCCAGTACTTC. V is TRBV10-3 and J is TRBJ2-5; D unclear. V dropped 3 bases and J dropped 3 bases, with 5 bases sitting between them. CDR3 length equals 12 residues. From germline, CDR1 is ENHRY and CDR2 SYGVKD.

The chain joins TRBV20-1 to TRBJ2-7, with 8 bases fitting TRBD2. CDR3 length: 14 amino acids. The V segment lost 0 bases and the J segment 3 bases; nucleotides outside the gene matches: 4. Germline CDR1 reads DFQATT; CDR2 reads SNEGSKA (reference sequence). The CDR3 coding sequence is TGCAGTGCTAGAGAAAAGGGACTAGGCTACGAGCAGTACTTC. This codes for CSAREKGLGYEQYF.

This clonotype was found many times. The rearrangement links TRBV18 to TRBJ2-7; the match to TRBD2 covers 12 bases. Germline lookup yields CDR1 KGHSH and CDR2 LQKENI. The CDR3 is 16 residues long. V lost 0 bases to trimming and J lost 0 bases; unmatched junction nucleotides: 0. CDR3: CASSPPTSGSSYEQYF. CDR3 sequence (DNA): TGTGCCAGCTCACCACCGACTAGCGGGAGCTCCTACGAGCAGTACTTC.

This clonotype was counted many times. The chain couples TRBV7-8 to TRBJ2-1; 12 bases match TRBD2. CDR1 and CDR2 (germline): SGHVS, FQNEAQ. Trimming removed 0 bases from V and 4 bases from J; junction bases left unmatched: 1. This CDR3 is 16 amino acids long. CDR3 nucleotides: TGTGCCAGCAGCTTAGCTGGACTAGCGGGATACAATGAGCAGTTCTTC. Translation: CASSLAGLAGYNEQFF.

Worth noting for this clonotype: A single base separates this from a much larger clone, so it may be a read error. The V gene is TRBV7-9, the J gene TRBJ2-1, with 16 bases lining up with TRBD2. This CDR3 has 17 amino acids. Germline V gene data show CDR1 as SEHNR and CDR2 as FQNEAQ (reference sequence). V lost 4 bases and J lost 10; bases outside the gene matches: 10. This CDR3 reads CASSSGLAGGPQGEQFF. CDR3 bases: TGTGCCAGCAGCTCGGGACTAGCGGGAGGGCCACAGGGGGAGCAGTTCTTC.

The sample holds many counts of this clonotype. The chain has TRBV5-5 and TRBJ1-5; maybe TRBD1 (5 bases). Trimming shortened V by 4 bases and J by 9 bases, and 17 bases separated the two germline ends. The germline CDR1 and CDR2 sequences are SGHKS and YYEKEE (reference sequence). This CDR3 is 14 amino acids long. The CDR3 protein is CASSPGDRIGPQHF. The CDR3 DNA reads as TGTGCCAGCAGCCCGGGGGACCGGATAGGGCCCCAGCATTTT.

The table lists this clonotype with many counts. V and J are TRBV28 and TRBJ2-5; no firm D call. The germline V gene encodes CDR1 MDHEN and CDR2 SYDVKM. CDR3 length: 11 amino acids. Deletions cut 7 bases from V and 1 base from J, with 4 bases between. The CDR3 bases are TGTGCCAGCACTCTCCAAGAGACCCAGTACTTC. The encoded protein is CASTLQETQYF. Looking up the rest from reference TRBV28 and TRBJ2-5 gives the full variable domain: DVKVTQSSRYLVKRTGEKVFLECVQDMDHENMFWYRQDPGLGLRLIYFSYDVKMKEKGDIPEGYSVSREKKERFSLILESASTNQTSMYLCASTLQETQYFGPGTRLLVL.

The gene calls are TRBV27 and TRBJ2-3, with D tentatively TRBD1 or TRBD2 (5 bases each). V was clipped by 4 bases and J by 3 bases, with 8 bases between them. The CDR3 totals 13 residues. Germline-derived CDR1 and CDR2 are MNHEY and SMNVEV (reference sequence). For the CDR3, the DNA is TGTGCCAGCAGTTGGGGGATGACAGATACGCAGTATTTT. Residues: CASSWGMTDTQYF.

This clonotype was counted many times. This CDR3 reads CASSLYEDEQYF. The DNA for the CDR3 is TGTGCCAGCAGTTTATACGAGGACGAGCAGTACTTC. The chain employs TRBV28 and TRBJ2-7; no reliable D call. Germline V gives CDR1 MDHEN, CDR2 SYDVKM. V dropped 1 base and J dropped 5 bases, with 6 bases sitting between them. The CDR3 consists of 12 residues. The full variable domain, rest sourced from reference TRBV28 and TRBJ2-7, is DVKVTQSSRYLVKRTGEKVFLECVQDMDHENMFWYRQDPGLGLRLIYFSYDVKMKEKGDIPEGYSVSREKKERFSLILESASTNQTSMYLCASSLYEDEQYFGPGTRLTVT.

Ten or more counts support this clonotype. The V call is TRBV6-2 or TRBV6-3, the J call TRBJ2-1; D gene uncertain. The germline V gene has CDR1 MNHEY and CDR2 SVGEGT. Trimming removed 4 bases from V and 4 bases from J, with 14 bases in between. CDR3 length equals 15 residues. Here the CDR3 DNA reads TGTGCCAGCAGTTTCTCGGACGGAAGATACAATGAGCAGTTCTTC. Amino acids: CASSFSDGRYNEQFF.

A few counts support this clonotype. The chain combines TRBV9 with TRBJ1-5; possible D gene TRBD1, 6 bases. The V end was cut by 0 bases, the J end by 2 bases, with 27 bases between. There are 21 residues in the CDR3. Germline assignment: CDR1 SGDLS and CDR2 YYNGEE. CDR3 sequence reads: CASSVAPQYVGDEGGNQPQHF. The CDR3 bases are TGTGCCAGCAGCGTAGCCCCCCAGTATGTGGGTGATGAGGGGGGCAATCAGCCCCAGCATTTT.

The chain recombines TRBV7-7 with TRBJ2-3; 9 nucleotides match TRBD2. The CDR3 totals 15 residues. CDR1 is SSHAT and CDR2 is FNYEAQ in the germline V gene (reference sequence). J was trimmed by 2 bases and V by 3 bases; bases with no gene match: 3. CDR3 loop: CASSLTSGLTDTQYF. CDR3 coding DNA: TGTGCCAGCAGCTTGACTAGCGGACTCACAGATACGCAGTATTTT.

The chain carries TRBV6-6 and TRBJ2-1; D might be TRBD1 or TRBD2, each matching 6 bases. Germline V gene data show CDR1 as MNHNY and CDR2 as SVGAGI (reference sequence). The CDR3 length is 16 residues. The V and J ends lost 0 bases and 4 bases respectively, with 13 bases between them. CDR3 sequence (DNA): TGTGCCAGCAGTTACTCGGGTCGGGGGCGGTACAATGAGCAGTTCTTC. It yields the protein CASSYSGRGRYNEQFF.

This clonotype was seen many times. The chain links TRBV6-2 or TRBV6-3 to TRBJ1-5; 8 nucleotides agree with TRBD1. The length of the CDR3 is 14 residues. Germline CDR1 and CDR2: MNHEY and SVGEGT. V was pared by 10 bases and J by 0 bases, with 5 bases of the junction left unmatched. The CDR3, as DNA: TGTGCCATAAGGACAGGGCATAGCAATCAGCCCCAGCATTTT. It encodes CAIRTGHSNQPQHF.

The chain uses TRBV19 and TRBJ1-2; TRBD1 agrees at 12 bases. The ends lost 5 bases at V and 4 bases at J; junction bases unmatched: 5. Germline-derived CDR1 and CDR2 are LNHDA and SQIVND (reference sequence). The CDR3 is made up of 15 amino acids. This CDR3 is CASSAGTGGGYGYTF. Here the CDR3 DNA reads TGTGCCAGTAGTGCCGGGACAGGGGGCGGCTATGGCTACACCTTC.

This clonotype turned up a few times. The chain carries TRBV2 and TRBJ1-4; D not certain. CDR1 and CDR2 from the germline V gene are SNHLY and FYNNEI. Trimming stripped 7 bases from V and 7 bases from J, with 13 bases between. CDR3 length equals 13 residues. The CDR3 coding sequence is TGTGCCAGCACCATCGAGGGTGGTGAAAAACTGTTTTTT. It encodes CASTIEGGEKLFF.

This chain connects TRBV24-1 to TRBJ2-6; D gene ambiguous. The CDR3 runs to 14 residues. Germline V lookup: CDR1 KGHDR, CDR2 SFDVKD. V was pared by 3 bases and J by 0 bases, with 2 bases between. For the CDR3, the DNA is TGTGCCACCAGTGATGACTCTGGGGCCAACGTCCTGACTTTC. This encodes CATSDDSGANVLTF.

This clonotype was recorded many times. The chain employs TRBV12-3 or TRBV12-4 and TRBJ1-5, with 9 bases lining up with TRBD1. V shed 5 bases, J shed 0 bases, and the junction held 5 bases outside the gene matches. CDR3 length equals 16 residues. CDR3 DNA: TGTGCCAGCAGTGGGACAGGGAGAAATAGCAATCAGCCCCAGCATTTT. The encoded protein is CASSGTGRNSNQPQHF.